This T cell receptor beta chain is from a study of CD8 T cells in ankylosing spondylitis. Study-wide points: Reactive arthritis synovial fluid and blood previously showed some of these motif variants. Matched ankylosing spondylitis synovial fluid reportedly showed significant enrichment of disease-linked clones. A motif of roughly eight highly homologous TCR beta variants was seen as apparently characteristic of ankylosing spondylitis blood.

Using quantitative 5'-RACE with molecular barcodes, the authors made TCR beta libraries. Each CDR3 protein gets one entry after TCRdb re-called the 5' RACE reads with MiXCR. The sample has 150,000 to 200,000 distinct CDR3 sequences, roughly 30% seen once. The V gene end was trimmed by 2 bases and the J gene end by 7 bases; junction bases not matched to a gene: 6. Germline CDR1 SGHRS, CDR2 YFSETQ. The CDR3 loop spans 15 amino acids. A word on this clonotype: Antigen: not known.

The receptor was derived from a male donor with ankylosing spondylitis. V and J are TRBV5-1 and TRBJ2-2; 9 bases agree with TRBD1. Sequencing used synovial fluid, either unsorted or a sorted T cell fraction (not recorded which). Written as DNA, the CDR3 is TGCGCCAGCAGCTTCCGGACAGGGGTTCTCGGGGAGCTGTTTTTT. Translation: CASSFRTGVLGELFF.